A selection of T cell receptor beta chains follows, all from one sample in a study of vaccination and CD4 T cells after COVID-19. A single record per CDR3 protein comes from TCRdb applying MiXCR to the PCR reads. The data show about 20,000 distinct CDR3 sequences, approximately 59% seen once. Antigens for these TCRs are unknown. Sequenced material: CD4+ T cells from blood, cultured in vitro, taken after SARS-CoV-2 vaccination. The source of these receptors is a human donor who had recovered from COVID-19. The CDR3 runs from the conserved cysteine through the conserved F or W. The order of the fields is J gene, D gene, clone size, V gene, CDR3 protein, CDR3 DNA. D genes are given only for firm matches. Expanded clones are given a class, and other clones once, few, many or no size at all.

>TRBJ2-5|.|.|TRBV11-2
CASSPEVGTQYF
TGTGCCAGCAGCCCAGAGGTAGGGACCCAGTACTTC
>TRBJ2-7|.|few|TRBV7-6
CAGNHIGKPHEQYF
TGTGCCGGAAACCACATTGGTAAGCCCCACGAGCAGTACTTC
>TRBJ1-4|.|.|TRBV7-9
CASSFDGAGVKLFF
TGTGCCAGCAGCTTCGACGGAGCCGGGGTAAAACTGTTTTTT
>TRBJ1-5|.|few|TRBV21-1
CASSKALGDTQPQHF
TGTGCCAGCAGCAAAGCGCTCGGGGATACTCAGCCCCAGCATTTT
>TRBJ2-3|.|.|TRBV25-1
CASSTRTGRGTDTQYF
TGTGCCAGCAGTACACGGACAGGGAGGGGCACAGATACGCAGTATTTT
>TRBJ1-2|TRBD1|.|TRBV25-1
CASSQGTASNYGYTF
TGTGCCAGCAGTCAAGGGACAGCTTCTAACTATGGCTACACCTTC
>TRBJ1-1|.|.|TRBV14
CASSQFSGGGTEAFF
TGTGCCAGCAGCCAATTTTCCGGAGGTGGTACTGAAGCTTTCTTT
>TRBJ1-1|TRBD1|.|TRBV20-1
CSARVQGIVVNTEAFF
TGCAGTGCTAGGGTACAGGGGATTGTCGTGAACACTGAAGCTTTCTTT
>TRBJ2-1|TRBD2|.|TRBV18
CASSRTSGNYNEQFF
TGTGCCAGCTCACGGACCAGCGGGAACTACAATGAGCAGTTCTTC
>TRBJ1-2|TRBD1|.|TRBV12-3/TRBV12-4
CASRQDRAGGYTF
TGTGCCAGCAGACAGGACAGGGCGGGTGGCTACACCTTC
>TRBJ1-5|.|.|TRBV27
CASSPRTDGYQPQHF
TGTGCCAGCAGTCCGAGAACGGACGGGTATCAGCCCCAGCATTTT
>TRBJ1-5|.|few|TRBV20-1
CSARDLIGTPANQPQHF
TGCAGTGCTAGAGATCTTATAGGGACACCCGCTAATCAGCCCCAGCATTTT
>TRBJ1-6|TRBD1|.|TRBV27
CASSLYRGNSPLHF
TGTGCCAGCAGTTTGTACAGGGGCAATTCACCCCTCCACTTT
>TRBJ1-5|.|.|TRBV2
CASSVDRLSNQPQHF
TGTGCCAGCAGCGTAGACAGACTTAGCAATCAGCCCCAGCATTTT
>TRBJ1-1|TRBD1|.|TRBV11-2
CASSLEQGAVATEAFF
TGTGCCAGCAGCTTAGAACAGGGGGCTGTGGCCACTGAAGCTTTCTTT
>TRBJ1-2|.|.|TRBV19
CASSIDLGRRDGYTF
TGTGCCAGTAGTATAGACCTAGGTCGTAGAGACGGCTACACCTTC
>TRBJ2-5|.|.|TRBV7-8
CASSLGTNEAETQYF
TGTGCCAGCAGCTTAGGCACTAACGAGGCGGAGACCCAGTACTTC
>TRBJ1-2|TRBD1|once|TRBV9
CASTKIGTGEDGYTF
TGTGCCAGCACCAAAATCGGGACAGGGGAAGATGGCTACACCTTC